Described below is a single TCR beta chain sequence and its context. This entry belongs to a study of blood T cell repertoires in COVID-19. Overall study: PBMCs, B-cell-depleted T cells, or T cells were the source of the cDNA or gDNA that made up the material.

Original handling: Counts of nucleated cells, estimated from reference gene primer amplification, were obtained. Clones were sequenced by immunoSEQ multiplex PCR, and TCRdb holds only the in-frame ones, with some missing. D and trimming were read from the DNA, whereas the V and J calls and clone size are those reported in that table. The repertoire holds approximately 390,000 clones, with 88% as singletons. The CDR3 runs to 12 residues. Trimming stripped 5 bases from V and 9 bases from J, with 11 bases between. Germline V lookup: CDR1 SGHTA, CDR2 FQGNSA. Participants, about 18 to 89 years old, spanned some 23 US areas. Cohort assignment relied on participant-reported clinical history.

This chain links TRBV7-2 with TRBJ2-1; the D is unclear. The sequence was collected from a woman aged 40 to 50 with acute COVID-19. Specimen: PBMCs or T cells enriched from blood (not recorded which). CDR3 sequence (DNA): TGTGCCAGCAGCAAACCAGGTTCTGAGCAGTTCTTC. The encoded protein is CASSKPGSEQFF.